Below, one T cell receptor (beta chain) is given with its context. The entry originates in a study of T cells after yellow fever vaccination. 5'RACE template switching generated TCR cDNA, adding a universal primer site and UMIs. One entry per CDR3 protein, called by TCRdb with MiXCR from the 5' RACE reads. The data show roughly 120,000 distinct CDR3 sequences, with roughly 6.7% seen just once and around 2.7% held by the top ten. V was shortened by 5 bases and J by 5 bases, with 15 bases between the two germline ends. This CDR3 has 14 residues. The receptor comes from a man aged 18 to 30 who received the YFV17D yellow fever vaccine. The sample here was CD4+ T cells sorted from PBMCs, taken 9 to 10 days after the first yellow fever vaccination. The chain couples TRBV12-3 or TRBV12-4 to TRBJ1-1; unclear D gene. CDR3 nucleotide sequence: TGTGCCAGCAGTGTCCAAGGGTCGAGGACTGAAGCTTTCTTT. Residues: CASSVQGSRTEAFF.